The sequence of this T cell receptor (beta chain) was determined in a study of a mutant IDH1 vaccine in newly diagnosed glioma. Study details: Patients had received radiotherapy, temozolomide, or both previously, most receiving both.

The time point here: week 23, last vaccination. Mutant IDH1 20-mer peptide, at 300 ug, made up each vaccine dose, with topical imiquimod. New WHO grade 3 or 4 astrocytomas that were IDH1-mutant and ATRX-lost occurred in the donors. Study findings and constraints: Patients mounted vaccine-induced immune responses in roughly 93% of cases.

Note on this clone: What it binds is not known.

Assay: immunoSEQ multiplex PCR; the TCRdb copy retains only in-frame clones and omits some. This sample has about 65,000 clones, with approximately 85% found just once. The TCR originated in a man younger than 40 with glioma. The sample consisted of PBMCs, taken from a glioma patient whose treatment included an IDH1 peptide vaccine.

The CDR3 DNA reads TGTGCCAGCAGCCCCCACTCTGGAAACACCATATATTTT. Translated: CASSPHSGNTIYF. The genes are TRBV27 and TRBJ1-3; the D is unclear. The CDR3 is made up of 13 amino acids. The germline gives CDR1 MNHEY, CDR2 SMNVEV (reference sequence). The V end was cut by 6 bases, the J end by 0 bases, with 6 bases between.